The 6 T cell receptor beta chains given below trace back to one sample, sequenced in a study of T cell responses to AZD1222 COVID-19 vaccine. Repertoires were generated with immunoSEQ multiplex PCR, while TCRdb's copy carries only in-frame clones and drops some. The profile covers 120,000 or so clones, with roughly 88% appearing a single time and about 19% taken by the ten largest. Sequencing was performed on peripheral blood, taken on day 0 of MenACWY control vaccination. Receptors originate from an adult in good health.

This clone has a handful of counts. V is TRBV2 and J is TRBJ1-6; TRBD1 might be the D (5 bases). Trimming removed 8 bases from V and 3 bases from J, with 17 bases in between. Germline V gene lookup returns CDR1 SNHLY and CDR2 FYNNEI. This CDR3 comprises 16 residues. CDR3 DNA sequence: TGTGCCAGCGAGAAACAGGAGACTTTCTATAATTCACCCCTCCACTTT. Protein: CASEKQETFYNSPLHF.

The chain is built from TRBV4-2 and TRBJ2-7, with TRBD1 identical over 7 bases. This CDR3 comprises 15 residues. Germline V lookup: CDR1 LGHNA, CDR2 YNFKEQ. V lost 3 bases to trimming and J lost 0 bases; unmatched junction nucleotides: 5. The CDR3 is CASSHPDRSSYEQYF. The CDR3 nucleotides read TGTGCCAGCAGCCACCCGGACAGGAGCTCCTACGAGCAGTACTTC.

This clone appeared once. The V and J genes are TRBV29-1 and TRBJ2-1, with D perhaps matching TRBD2 (5 bases). Trimming left V 3 bases short and J 10 bases short, with 10 bases between. CDR1 and CDR2 from the germline V gene are SQVTM and ANQGSEA. This CDR3 region has 11 residues. The CDR3 DNA reads TGCAGCGTTGAGTGGCGGAGGGAGCAGTTCTTC. Protein product: CSVEWRREQFF.

The rearrangement joins TRBV9 to TRBJ2-1; 8 positions agree with TRBD2. Germline CDR1 and CDR2: SGDLS and YYNGEE. CDR3 length: 14 amino acids. J lost 8 bases, V lost 0 bases, and 4 bases had no gene match. CDR3 sequence reads: CASSVAGLDDEQFF. The CDR3 nucleotides are TGTGCCAGCAGCGTAGCGGGACTAGATGATGAGCAGTTCTTC.

The CDR3 is CATSRERTPNYGYTF. CDR3 nucleotide sequence: TGTGCCACCAGCAGAGAACGGACTCCCAACTATGGCTACACCTTC. The rearrangement links TRBV15 to TRBJ1-2; D gene unclear. Trimming shortened V by 0 bases and J by 2 bases, and 10 bases separated the two germline ends. The CDR3 has 15 residues. Germline values: CDR1 LNHNV, CDR2 YYDKDF (reference sequence).

The chain carries TRBV2 and TRBJ2-7; D not certain. Trimming took 8 bases from V and 4 from J, leaving 15 bases between them. The CDR3 consists of 13 residues. The germline CDR1 and CDR2 sequences are SNHLY and FYNNEI. The CDR3 coding sequence is TGTGCCAGCGATAAGGGTTTCAGATACGAGCAGTACTTC. Translated, it gives CASDKGFRYEQYF.